Listed below are T cell receptor beta chains from one sample, sequenced in a study of response to subunit inactivated influenza vaccine. TCRdb reprocessed the RT-PCR reads with MiXCR, giving one entry per CDR3 protein. The sample yields 610,000 or so distinct CDR3 sequences, around 15% seen once. The sample consisted of PBMCs from blood, taken 11 to 12 days after vaccination. The origin of the receptors is a man aged 50 to 59 who received an inactivated influenza vaccine. Each CDR3 is given with its conserved first and last residue. D genes are given only for firm matches. Some rows mark clone size as missing; the rest say once, few, many or name a class of expanded clone.

V	D	size	J	CDR3	DNA
TRBV6-5	NA	NA	TRBJ2-7	CASSYSGRSSYEQYF	TGTGCCAGCAGTTACTCTGGCAGAAGCTCCTACGAGCAGTACTTC
TRBV20-1	TRBD2	few	TRBJ2-1	CSAGGSANNEQFF	TGCAGTGCCGGGGGGAGCGCCAACAATGAGCAGTTCTTC
TRBV9	NA	NA	TRBJ1-1	CPSSAGTTEAFF	TGTCCCAGCAGCGCCGGGACAACTGAAGCTTTCTTT
TRBV12-3/TRBV12-4	NA	NA	TRBJ2-2	CASSFYGTGELFF	TGTGCCAGCAGTTTTTACGGCACCGGGGAGCTGTTTTTT
TRBV20-1	NA	many	TRBJ2-5	CSAHNAGAGVTQYF	TGCAGTGCCCACAATGCGGGGGCAGGGGTGACCCAGTACTTC
TRBV29-1	NA	few	TRBJ2-3	CSANGNLGQDTQYF	TGCAGCGCAAATGGAAACCTCGGACAGGATACGCAGTATTTT
TRBV5-1	NA	many	TRBJ2-7	CASSYFTGVSSYEQYF	TGCGCCAGCAGCTACTTCACAGGTGTTAGCTCCTACGAGCAGTACTTC
TRBV4-2	NA	NA	TRBJ2-7	CAMSPGDNTYEQYF	TGTGCCATGAGCCCCGGGGACAACACCTACGAGCAGTACTTC
TRBV4-1	NA	many	TRBJ2-1	CASSQEAYNEQFF	TGCGCCAGCAGCCAAGAAGCCTACAATGAGCAGTTCTTC
TRBV7-2	NA	NA	TRBJ2-3	CASSLSPSDTQYF	TGTGCCAGCAGCTTAAGCCCTTCAGATACGCAGTATTTT
TRBV7-9	NA	NA	TRBJ1-6	CAGSLPGNNSPLHF	TGTGCCGGCAGCTTGCCGGGAAATAATTCACCCCTCCACTTT
TRBV30	NA	NA	TRBJ2-5	CAWSVTEGRPQYF	TGTGCCTGGAGTGTAACAGAAGGGAGACCCCAGTACTTC
TRBV28	NA	few	TRBJ2-5	CASSLFQRRYQETQYF	TGTGCCAGCAGTTTATTCCAGCGCCGGTACCAAGAGACCCAGTACTTC
TRBV5-1	TRBD2	NA	TRBJ2-5	CASSSYSSGAQETQYF	TGCGCCAGCAGCTCTTATTCTAGCGGGGCTCAAGAGACCCAGTACTTC
TRBV5-5	NA	few	TRBJ2-1	CASSLTYRGPYNEQFF	TGTGCCAGCAGCTTGACCTACCGGGGTCCCTACAATGAGCAGTTCTTC
TRBV7-2	NA	NA	TRBJ2-3	CASSLLERTIPTDTQYF	TGTGCCAGCAGCTTATTGGAACGGACAATCCCCACAGATACGCAGTATTTT
TRBV5-4	TRBD2	NA	TRBJ2-1	CASSSANSGVYNEQFF	TGTGCCAGCAGCTCGGCAAATAGCGGGGTTTACAATGAGCAGTTCTTC
TRBV12-5	NA	NA	TRBJ2-2	CASGLGANTGELFF	TGTGCTAGTGGTTTGGGGGCGAACACCGGGGAGCTGTTTTTT
TRBV7-6	TRBD1	many	TRBJ1-6	CASSSQSGTGVSPLHF	TGTGCCAGCAGCTCCCAATCCGGGACAGGGGTTTCACCCCTCCACTTT
TRBV4-3	TRBD1	NA	TRBJ2-5	CASSQGLTGGWETQYF	TGCGCCAGCAGCCAGGGGCTCACAGGGGGATGGGAGACCCAGTACTTC
TRBV7-2	NA	few	TRBJ1-5	CASSPDSFISNQPQHF	TGTGCCAGCAGCCCTGACAGTTTCATTAGCAATCAGCCCCAGCATTTT
TRBV6-2/TRBV6-3	NA	few	TRBJ1-1	CASSYFGATEAFF	TGTGCCAGCAGTTATTTCGGGGCCACTGAAGCTTTCTTT
TRBV7-2	NA	few	TRBJ2-3	CASSSSYRPTDTQYF	TGTGCCAGCAGCTCTAGCTATCGACCCACAGATACGCAGTATTTT
TRBV6-2/TRBV6-3	NA	NA	TRBJ2-2	CASRYRSRNTGELFF	TGTGCCAGCAGGTACAGGTCACGGAACACCGGGGAGCTGTTTTTT
TRBV21-1	NA	NA	TRBJ2-1	CASSKERDRSYNEQFF	TGTGCCAGCAGCAAAGAAAGGGACAGGAGTTACAATGAGCAGTTCTTC
TRBV5-6	NA	NA	TRBJ1-5	CASSLAESQPQHF	TGTGCCAGCAGCTTGGCCGAATCTCAGCCCCAGCATTTT
TRBV28	TRBD1	few	TRBJ2-3	CASSSSGTGEGDTQYF	TGTGCCAGCAGTTCCTCCGGGACAGGGGAGGGAGATACGCAGTATTTT
TRBV6-1	NA	few	TRBJ2-2	CASSEPTGYTGELFF	TGTGCCAGCAGCGAACCGACCGGTTACACCGGGGAGCTGTTTTTT
TRBV11-2	NA	few	TRBJ2-2	CASSLKLVTTGELFF	TGTGCCAGCAGCCTCAAACTAGTTACCACCGGGGAGCTGTTTTTT
TRBV5-1	TRBD2	few	TRBJ2-3	CASSLGTSGGSSTDTQYF	TGCGCCAGCAGCCTCGGGACTAGCGGGGGTTCTAGCACAGATACGCAGTATTTT
TRBV28	NA	NA	TRBJ1-1	CASRRTVSMNTEAFF	TGTGCCAGCAGGAGGACAGTCAGCATGAACACTGAAGCTTTCTTT
TRBV12-3/TRBV12-4	TRBD2	many	TRBJ2-2	CASSFSGRATGELFF	TGTGCCAGCAGTTTCTCCGGGAGGGCCACCGGGGAGCTGTTTTTT
TRBV7-2	NA	NA	TRBJ2-5	CASSFKGASQYF	TGTGCCAGCAGCTTTAAGGGCGCATCCCAGTACTTC
TRBV20-1	NA	NA	TRBJ2-1	CSARRPNEQFF	TGCAGTGCTAGGAGACCTAATGAGCAGTTCTTC
TRBV12-3/TRBV12-4	TRBD1	NA	TRBJ1-6	CASSLGQGPNSPLHF	TGTGCCAGCAGTCTCGGACAGGGCCCTAATTCACCCCTCCACTTT
TRBV5-1	NA	many	TRBJ2-1	CASSPRRGDEQFF	TGCGCCAGCAGCCCCAGGCGGGGCGATGAGCAGTTCTTC
TRBV11-2	NA	few	TRBJ2-1	CASSLRQDGHEQFF	TGTGCCAGCAGCTTAAGACAGGACGGGCATGAGCAGTTCTTC
TRBV4-2	NA	NA	TRBJ2-1	CASSQGDGGNEQFF	TGTGCCAGCAGCCAAGGAGACGGAGGGAATGAGCAGTTCTTC
TRBV12-3/TRBV12-4	NA	few	TRBJ2-7	CASSFNRHSYEQYF	TGTGCCAGCAGTTTTAACAGGCACTCCTACGAGCAGTACTTC
TRBV6-2/TRBV6-3	TRBD2	NA	TRBJ2-5	CASSYTSGGRLQETQYF	TGTGCCAGCAGTTACACCAGCGGGGGAAGACTTCAAGAGACCCAGTACTTC
TRBV20-1	TRBD2	NA	TRBJ2-7	CSATPSWGLANYEQYF	TGCAGTGCTACCCCTTCGTGGGGACTAGCGAACTACGAGCAGTACTTC
TRBV29-1	NA	NA	TRBJ1-2	CSVDSPAGGYTF	TGCAGCGTTGACTCGCCCGCTGGAGGCTACACCTTC
TRBV11-2	TRBD1	many	TRBJ1-2	CASSLAGTGGSGYTF	TGTGCCAGCAGCTTAGCAGGGACAGGGGGCTCTGGCTACACCTTC
TRBV15	NA	NA	TRBJ2-1	CATSSDSYNEQFF	TGTGCCACCAGCAGCGACAGCTACAATGAGCAGTTCTTC
TRBV5-1	NA	few	TRBJ2-2	CASSLYAYTGGDTGELFF	TGCGCCAGCAGCTTGTATGCTTACACAGGGGGGGACACCGGGGAGCTGTTTTTT
TRBV6-1	NA	few	TRBJ2-2	CASSRRGPNTGELFF	TGTGCCAGCAGTAGGAGGGGGCCGAACACCGGGGAGCTGTTTTTT
TRBV6-1	TRBD2	few	TRBJ2-7	CASTPRLAGGAYEQYF	TGTGCCAGCACGCCCCGGCTAGCGGGAGGCGCCTACGAGCAGTACTTC
TRBV7-8	NA	NA	TRBJ2-5	CASRITRVASERSGTQYF	TGTGCCAGCAGAATAACCAGGGTGGCAAGCGAGAGGTCGGGGACCCAGTACTTC